The 31 T cell receptor beta chains presented below share a single source sample, sequenced in a study of molecular identifiers for immune sequencing clone quantification. TCRdb re-called the PCR reads through MiXCR, storing one row per CDR3 protein. The sample lists thousands of distinct CDR3 sequences, roughly a third occurring once. The sequenced sample consisted of naive CD8+ T cells from blood, with Jurkat cell RNA spiked in. Indicated subset: FACS-sorted CD8+CD4-CCR7+CD45RA+ naive T cells. The receptor set was obtained from a human donor in good health. Some libraries in this study had Jurkat cell RNA spiked in.

CDR3 sequence reads: CASSQDVVGFYEQYF. CDR3 coding DNA: TGTGCCAGCAGCCAAGATGTGGTAGGGTTCTACGAGCAGTACTTC. The rearrangement links TRBV4-2 to TRBJ2-7; D is unresolved. From germline, CDR1 is LGHNA and CDR2 YNFKEQ. This CDR3 spans 15 amino acids. Trimming left V 0 bases short and J 3 bases short, with 12 bases between.

The chain carries TRBV6-2 or TRBV6-3 and TRBJ2-1, with D perhaps TRBD2 (5 bases). V dropped 6 bases and J dropped 0 bases, with 21 bases sitting between them. Per germline, CDR1 MNHEY and CDR2 SVGEGT. The CDR3 sequence is 18 residues long. This CDR3 reads CASSSLVRTESSYNEQFF. The DNA for the CDR3 is TGTGCCAGCAGCTCCCTAGTCCGGACTGAGAGCTCCTACAATGAGCAGTTCTTC.

This clonotype has more than one count but fewer than ten. CDR3 amino acids: CASSQGRNQPQHF. DNA of the CDR3: TGCGCCAGCAGCCAAGGACGCAATCAGCCCCAGCATTTT. The rearrangement links TRBV4-3 to TRBJ1-5, with no clear D. V lost 1 base and J 2 bases, leaving 3 bases between the germline ends. The CDR3 totals 13 residues. Germline CDR1 is LGHNA and CDR2 is YSLEER.

This clonotype occurred a few times. This chain links TRBV27 with TRBJ2-1; D not certain. Germline CDR1 is MNHEY and CDR2 is SMNVEV (reference sequence). The V end was cut by 5 bases, the J end by 4 bases, with 15 bases between. The CDR3 runs 15 residues. This chain's CDR3 is CASSPNLGPYNEQFF. For the CDR3, the DNA is TGTGCCAGCAGTCCCAACCTCGGCCCTTACAATGAGCAGTTCTTC.

This clonotype has a single count. The CDR3 bases are TGTGCCAGCAGCTTAGTGGGCGGGAGAATCGAGTTCTTC. Its translation is CASSLVGGRIEFF. The chain links TRBV7-9 to TRBJ2-1; TRBD2 matches at 7 bases. CDR3 size: 13 residues. Germline-derived CDR1 and CDR2 are SEHNR and FQNEAQ (reference sequence). With 1 base clipped from V and 14 bases from J, the junction kept 8 bases outside the gene matches.

A note on this clonotype: A much more abundant neighbour one base away suggests this may be a read error. The rearrangement links TRBV28 to TRBJ2-7; D possibly uses TRBD1 or TRBD2 (6 bases each). The V and J ends lost 5 bases and 6 bases respectively, with 20 bases between them. Germline assignment: CDR1 MDHEN and CDR2 SYDVKM. The CDR3 length is 15 residues. The CDR3 nucleotides read TGTGCCAGCAGTATTCGGGGGCCTCGGTCTTTCGAGCAGTACTTC. Translated: CASSIRGPRSFEQYF.

This clonotype turned up a few times. This chain links TRBV20-1 with TRBJ2-7; D uncertain. The CDR3 covers 11 residues. In germline, CDR1 is DFQATT, CDR2 SNEGSKA (reference sequence). Trimming removed 2 bases at V and 3 bases at J, with 5 bases between. CDR3 coding DNA: TGCAGTGCTAGAAATCTCTACGAGCAGTACTTC. Amino acid sequence: CSARNLYEQYF.

The chain is built from TRBV29-1 and TRBJ2-2; D is possibly TRBD2 (6 bases). The CDR3 extends over 12 amino acids. Trimming removed 7 bases at V and 5 bases at J, with 11 bases between. In germline, CDR1 is SQVTM, CDR2 ANQGSEA. The CDR3 coding sequence is TGCAGCGCAGTCGGGGGAACCGGGGAGCTGTTTTTT. This sequence encodes CSAVGGTGELFF.

This clonotype turned up a few times. The chain is built from TRBV6-2 or TRBV6-3 and TRBJ2-5; D unresolved. Germline V gene data show CDR1 as MNHEY and CDR2 as SVGEGT. The CDR3 sequence is 15 residues long. Trimming left V 0 bases short and J 5 bases short, with 13 bases between. In DNA form, the CDR3 reads TGTGCCAGCAGTTACTCTCGTCGGTCCGGGGAGACCCAGTACTTC. Protein product: CASSYSRRSGETQYF.

V usage is TRBV6-6 and J usage is TRBJ2-3, with a tentative D call TRBD2 (5 bases). This CDR3 has 17 residues. Deletions cut 0 bases from V and 1 base from J, with 14 bases between. CDR1 and CDR2 from the germline V gene are MNHNY and SVGAGI (reference sequence). The chain's CDR3 is CASSYSLRTEGTDTQYF. Written as DNA, the CDR3 is TGTGCCAGCAGTTACTCTCTTAGGACTGAGGGCACAGATACGCAGTATTTT.

Concerning this clonotype itself: One end of the junction is discordant with germline, which a read error may explain. J is TRBJ1-5 and V is TRBV9; D is perhaps TRBD1 (6 bases). The length of the CDR3 is 13 residues. In germline, CDR1 is SGDLS, CDR2 YYNGEE. CDR3 DNA sequence: TGTGCCAGCAGCGCCGGGGACAATCAGCCCCAGCAATTT. Encoded protein: CASSAGDNQPQQF. Looking up the rest from reference TRBV9 and TRBJ1-5 gives the full variable domain: DSGVTQTPKHLITATGQRVTLRCSPRSGDLSVYWYQQSLDQGLQFLIQYYNGEERAKGNILERFSAQQFPDLHSELNLSSLELGDSALYFCASSAGDNQPQQFGDGTRLSIL.

On this clonotype itself: Possible read error: a much larger clone is one base away. The chain employs TRBV28 and TRBJ2-3, with 11 bases matching TRBD2. The germline gives CDR1 MDHEN, CDR2 SYDVKM. This CDR3 spans 15 amino acids. The CDR3 nucleotides read TGTGCCAGCAGTTTAACTAGCGGGGGCACAGATATGCAGTATTTT. The encoded protein is CASSLTSGGTDMQYF.

This clonotype has a handful of counts. This chain links TRBV2 with TRBJ1-2, with TRBD1 as a possible D gene (6 bases). Trimming shortened V by 10 bases and J by 6 bases, and 9 bases separated the two germline ends. Looked up from germline, CDR1 is SNHLY and CDR2 is FYNNEI. CDR3 length: 10 residues. The CDR3 region has the DNA TGTGCCACCGACAGGAATGGCTACACCTTC. Amino acid sequence: CATDRNGYTF. The full variable domain, in which reference TRBV2 and TRBJ1-2 provide the parts outside the CDR3, is EPEVTQTPSHQVTQMGQEVILRCVPISNHLYFYWYRQILGQKVEFLVSFYNNEISEKSEIFDDQFSVERPDGSNFTLKIRSTKLEDSAMYFCATDRNGYTFGSGTRLTVV.

This rearrangement joins TRBV28 to TRBJ2-5; D not certain. V lost 6 bases, J lost 0 bases, and 8 bases lay in between. The CDR3 is 13 residues long. CDR1 and CDR2 (germline): MDHEN, SYDVKM. This CDR3 is CASRGDNQETQYF. DNA for the CDR3: TGTGCCAGCAGGGGTGACAACCAAGAGACCCAGTACTTC.

This clonotype turned up a few times. The chain links TRBV20-1 to TRBJ2-5; 7 bases match TRBD2. This CDR3 contains 13 residues. CDR1 and CDR2 (germline): DFQATT, SNEGSKA (reference sequence). Here the CDR3 reads CRLAGEFQETQYF. The CDR3 bases are TGCAGGCTGGCGGGGGAGTTTCAAGAGACCCAGTACTTC.

This chain uses TRBV12-3 or TRBV12-4 with TRBJ2-3; perhaps TRBD2 as D (6 bases). V gave up 7 bases and J gave up 8 bases, with 19 bases separating them. The CDR3 is 14 residues long. CDR3 sequence reads: CASTPGDPSFTQYF. The CDR3 DNA sequence: TGTGCCAGCACTCCGGGGGACCCCAGTTTTACGCAGTATTTT.

Relative to its sample, this clonotype is medium-sized. The V gene is TRBV29-1, the J gene TRBJ2-2; the D is unclear. CDR1 is SQVTM, CDR2 ANQGSEA, per germline. The CDR3 runs to 10 residues. V lost 4 bases and J 7 bases, leaving 4 bases between the germline ends. The CDR3 spells CSVADGELFF. In DNA form, the CDR3 reads TGCAGCGTTGCAGACGGGGAGCTGTTTTTT.

Turning to this clonotype: This could be a read error, since a much larger clone is one nucleotide away. V and J are TRBV6-2 or TRBV6-3 and TRBJ1-1; D uncertain. Germline CDR1 reads MNHEY; CDR2 reads SVGEGT. The V end was cut by 8 bases, the J end by 6 bases, with 19 bases between. CDR3 length: 14 amino acids. This CDR3 is CASRPNDTSAEAFF. The CDR3 region has the DNA TGTGCCAGCCGCCCGAACGACACCTCCGCTGAAGCTTTCTTT.

The rearrangement joins TRBV6-2 or TRBV6-3 to TRBJ1-5; 8 nucleotides agree with TRBD1. The CDR3 is 13 amino acids. Germline CDR1 MNHEY, CDR2 SVGEGT. Unmatched junction bases numbered 2, after V lost 6 bases and J lost 4 bases. The CDR3 sequence: CASRDRVNQPQHF. The DNA of the CDR3 is TGTGCCAGCAGGGACAGGGTGAATCAGCCCCAGCATTTT.

Points on this clonotype: Germline and junction disagree at one end, which may indicate a read error. The V and J genes are TRBV5-1 and TRBJ2-1, with 12 bases fitting TRBD2. The CDR3 covers 15 residues. The V gene's germline CDR1 is SGHRS and CDR2 YFSETQ. This CDR3 reads CASSWTSGAYNERFF. The CDR3 DNA reads TGCGCCAGCAGCTGGACTAGCGGGGCCTACAATGAGCGGTTCTTC.

CDR3 bases: TGTGCCAGCGTAGCCGGGGGGAACACAGATACGCAGTATTTT. Translation gives CASVAGGNTDTQYF. The chain links TRBV28 to TRBJ2-3; 7 bases are a match to TRBD2. V trimming: 8 bases; J trimming: 2 bases; junction bases outside the gene matches: 7. There are 14 residues in the CDR3. Germline loops: CDR1 MDHEN, CDR2 SYDVKM.

The table lists this clonotype with a few counts. The CDR3 DNA reads TGTGCCAGCAGCGTAGAGATAACAATCCCGAACACAGATACGCAGTATTTT. Translating it yields CASSVEITIPNTDTQYF. This chain connects TRBV9 to TRBJ2-3; D uncertain. CDR1 SGDLS and CDR2 YYNGEE come from the germline V gene. The CDR3 sequence is 17 residues long. V lost 0 bases to trimming and J lost 2 bases, with 16 bases between them.

The chain recombines TRBV7-9 with TRBJ2-1, with TRBD2 as a possible D gene (6 bases). Germline values: CDR1 SEHNR, CDR2 FQNEAQ (reference sequence). The CDR3 totals 16 residues. V lost 2 bases, J lost 7 bases, and 18 bases lay in between. The CDR3 is CASSLSPEGLINEQFF. The CDR3 nucleotides read TGTGCCAGCAGCTTATCACCGGAGGGCCTGATAAATGAGCAGTTCTTC. The whole variable domain, remainder taken from reference TRBV7-9 and TRBJ2-1, is DTGVSQNPRHKITKRGQNVTFRCDPISEHNRLYWYRQTLGQGPEFLTYFQNEAQLEKSRLLSDRFSAERPKGSFSTLEIQRTEQGDSAMYLCASSLSPEGLINEQFFGPGTRLTVL.

This clonotype occurred a few times. The chain employs TRBV5-1 and TRBJ2-1; D uncertain. CDR1 and CDR2 (germline): SGHRS, YFSETQ. There are 18 residues in the CDR3. The germline V and J ends were trimmed by 6 bases and 0 bases, with 22 bases remaining between them. CDR3 nucleotides: TGCGCCAGCAAGAAGGTAAATATCGCCCAGAGCTCCTACAATGAGCAGTTCTTC. It translates to CASKKVNIAQSSYNEQFF.

As to this clonotype: Being one base from a much bigger clone, this may be a read error. The chain employs TRBV6-5 and TRBJ1-4; no reliable D call. The V gene's germline CDR1 is MNHEY and CDR2 SVGAGI. The germline V and J ends were trimmed by 0 bases and 6 bases, with 14 bases remaining between them. The CDR3 is 16 residues long. The CDR3 here is CASSYSKQPFDEKLFF. CDR3 DNA: TGTGCCAGCAGTTACTCGAAGCAACCCTTTGATGAAAAACTGTTTTTT.

This clonotype was observed a handful of times. V and J are TRBV5-1 and TRBJ2-3; the D gene is possibly TRBD1 (5 bases). The germline V gene encodes CDR1 SGHRS and CDR2 YFSETQ. V lost 1 base and J 6 bases, leaving 9 bases between the germline ends. This CDR3 is built from 13 residues. CDR3: CASSLRGSDTQYF. The CDR3 nucleotides read TGCGCCAGCAGCTTGAGGGGTTCGGATACGCAGTATTTT.

This clonotype came up a few times. The chain combines TRBV28 with TRBJ2-7; 7 positions match TRBD1. The CDR3 totals 12 residues. CDR1 and CDR2 (germline): MDHEN, SYDVKM. With V trimmed by 9 bases and J by 7 bases, 9 bases remained unmatched. Here the CDR3 reads CASREGGREQYF. As DNA, the CDR3 is TGTGCCAGTCGGGAAGGGGGCAGGGAGCAGTACTTC.

The V call is TRBV4-1, the J call TRBJ2-7; a weak D match, TRBD2 (7 bases). Germline-derived CDR1 and CDR2 are MGHRA and YSYEKL. CDR3 length equals 14 residues. V was clipped by 1 base and J by 3 bases, with 10 bases between them. The CDR3 spells CASSQGGGGYEQYF. CDR3 nucleotides: TGCGCCAGCAGCCAAGGGGGAGGGGGCTACGAGCAGTACTTC.

Points on this clonotype: It may be a read error: a sequence one base away is much more abundant. The chain is built from TRBV28 and TRBJ2-5, with TRBD2 identical over 7 bases. The CDR3 loop spans 12 amino acids. CDR1 and CDR2 from the germline V gene are MDHEN and SYDVKM. The CDR3 loop is CACSTGGETQYF. The CDR3 region has the DNA TGTGCCTGCAGTACCGGGGGGGAGACCCAGTACTTC.

The rearrangement links TRBV7-6 to TRBJ2-7; D might be TRBD2 (5 bases). Deletions cut 4 bases from V and 4 bases from J, with 11 bases between. Germline V gives CDR1 SGHVS, CDR2 FNYEAQ. The CDR3 length is 13 residues. CDR3 in amino acids: CASSSGRLYEQYF. As DNA, the CDR3 is TGTGCCAGCAGCTCGGGAAGGTTATACGAGCAGTACTTC.

This rearrangement joins TRBV6-6 to TRBJ2-1; D is tentatively TRBD1 or TRBD2 (5 bases each). Trimming cost V 0 bases and J 5 bases, with 8 bases left between them. Germline CDR1 MNHNY, CDR2 SVGAGI (reference sequence). The CDR3 is 14 residues long. The CDR3 DNA reads TGTGCCAGCAGTTACTCTCAGGGACACAATGAGCAGTTCTTC. Its protein product is CASSYSQGHNEQFF.